The source of this T cell receptor (beta chain) is a study of blood T cell repertoires in COVID-19. Only in-frame clones appear in the TCRdb table, and some are missing; sequencing was by immunoSEQ multiplex PCR. The sample lists about 220,000 clones, 75% to 90% seen once, with roughly 5.1% in the top ten. The V and J ends lost 5 bases and 7 bases, in that order; junction bases with no gene match: 11. CDR1 MNHEY and CDR2 SMNVEV come from the germline V gene (reference sequence). The CDR3 spans 14 residues. This clone is a singleton in its sample. The chain links TRBV27 to TRBJ2-7; 7 bases agree with TRBD1. The TCR sequence derives from a woman in her seventies with COVID-19, enrolled during active disease. The sample was peripheral blood. Here the CDR3 reads CASSQSRQGREQYF. The CDR3 nucleotides read TGTGCCAGCAGTCAATCGAGACAGGGAAGGGAGCAGTACTTC.